A selection of T cell receptor beta chains follows, all from one sample in a study of shared clonotypes between healthy human individuals. Libraries were prepared by immunoSEQ multiplex PCR; TCRdb keeps only in-frame clonotypes and omits some of them. The sample records a few million clones, 90% to 97% being singletons. Sequencing input: naive CD4+ T cells sorted from blood. These receptors all stem from a man aged 18 to 35 in good health. The CDR3 runs from the conserved cysteine through the conserved F or W. The order of the fields is J gene, clone size, V gene, D gene, CDR3 protein, CDR3 DNA. The D gene is left open where the match is weak. A row's size may be missing; if present it is once, few, many or a size class.

>TRBJ2-2|once|TRBV27|NA
CASSLSWAGVSLNTGELFF
TGTGCCAGCAGTTTATCGTGGGCCGGAGTCTCTTTGAACACCGGGGAGCTGTTTTTT
>TRBJ1-5|NA|TRBV18|NA
CASSPPGPGGNQPQHF
TGTGCCAGCTCCCCTCCGGGACCTGGGGGCAATCAGCCCCAGCATTTT
>TRBJ2-5|once|TRBV4-1|TRBD2
CASSQDGTSGGTYQETQYF
TGCGCCAGCAGCCAAGATGGGACTAGCGGGGGGACGTACCAAGAGACCCAGTACTTC
>TRBJ1-6|few|TRBV2|NA
CASSANSPLHF
TGTGCCAGCAGTGCCAATTCACCCCTCCACTTT
>TRBJ2-5|NA|TRBV6-1|NA
CASSVQLQGQETQYF
TGTGCCAGCAGTGTCCAATTGCAAGGCCAAGAGACCCAGTACTTC
>TRBJ2-1|NA|TRBV7-2|TRBD2
CASSLVASGGAQNEQFF
TGTGCCAGCAGCTTAGTGGCTAGCGGGGGGGCCCAGAATGAGCAGTTCTTC
>TRBJ2-5|NA|TRBV2|NA
CASGGLARVETQYF
TGTGCCAGCGGGGGGCTAGCGCGAGTAGAGACCCAGTACTTC
>TRBJ2-5|NA|TRBV5-4|NA
CASSLESETQYF
TGTGCCAGCAGCTTGGAATCGGAGACCCAGTACTTC
>TRBJ2-2|NA|TRBV30|NA
CACSVGGRTGELFF
TGTGCCTGTTCCGTTGGGGGGAGGACCGGGGAGCTGTTTTTT
>TRBJ1-5|NA|TRBV10-3|TRBD1
CATQGVGNQPQHF
TGTGCCACCCAGGGGGTTGGCAATCAGCCCCAGCATTTT